A selection of T cell receptor beta chains follows, all from one sample in a study of siplizumab effects on memory and regulatory T cells. Clones were sequenced by immunoSEQ multiplex PCR, and TCRdb holds only the in-frame ones, with some missing. The sample has 97,000 or so clones, more than 85% seen once. Sequencing used CD4+ T cells sorted from blood. The source of these receptors is a human donor in good health. CDR3s leave out the opening cysteine and the closing phenylalanine or tryptophan. The D gene is left open where the match is weak.

D gene	V gene	J gene	CDR3 protein
NA	TRBV7-3	TRBJ2-1	ASSLGVTYNEQF
NA	TRBV19	TRBJ1-1	ASSLGRLNTEAF
TRBD1	TRBV19	TRBJ1-5	ASSIRDRGARNQPQH
TRBD1	TRBV5-4	TRBJ2-2	ASSTGQGAQTGELF
TRBD2	TRBV9	TRBJ2-7	ASSVGLAGEEQY
TRBD1	TRBV7-8	TRBJ1-2	ASSYGQGSYGYT
NA	TRBV5-5	TRBJ2-5	ASSPGPPRTAQETQY
NA	TRBV15	TRBJ1-2	ATSRGGDSGYT
NA	TRBV6-5	TRBJ2-7	ASSYSASAYEQY
TRBD1	TRBV4-1	TRBJ2-7	ASSQAPTGIYEQY
NA	TRBV6-5	TRBJ2-7	ASSYRGAFNEQY
TRBD1	TRBV19	TRBJ2-6	ASSLQGPRANVLT
NA	TRBV10-3	TRBJ1-3	AISLGSSGNTIY
NA	TRBV5-5	TRBJ2-7	ASSSGLTPYEQY
NA	TRBV7-9	TRBJ2-2	ASSFRLANTGELF
NA	TRBV5-1	TRBJ2-3	ASSLEGGVSTDTQY
TRBD2	TRBV13	TRBJ2-1	ASSPTLGRVRREQF
NA	TRBV18	TRBJ2-1	ASSSSGGYNEQF
NA	TRBV19	TRBJ1-1	ASSIRGGTEAF
TRBD1	TRBV5-6	TRBJ2-5	ASSLRNRGRRETQY
TRBD1	TRBV5-1	TRBJ2-2	ASSLTGGGELF
NA	TRBV7-7	TRBJ1-1	ASSPSQGSTEAF
TRBD1	TRBV25-1	TRBJ2-6	ASSGGQGGYGANVLT
TRBD1	TRBV7-9	NA	ASSLAGTGGLEQY
NA	TRBV5-1	TRBJ1-6	ASSKSGREDSPLH
NA	TRBV21-1	TRBJ2-5	ASSNQAGLQETQY
TRBD2	TRBV5-4	TRBJ2-7	ASSFSLAGRSYEQY
NA	TRBV27	TRBJ1-5	ASRDSYNQPQH
NA	TRBV15	TRBJ2-3	ATSIRPGLTDTQY
TRBD1	TRBV27	TRBJ1-1	ASSRYRGPGNTEAF
TRBD1	TRBV6-5	TRBJ2-7	ASSRGQDYEQY
NA	TRBV5-1	TRBJ2-3	ASRWVHLSTDTQY
NA	TRBV7-8	TRBJ2-2	ASSSQANTGELF
TRBD1	TRBV4-2	TRBJ1-4	ASSGGQARSGKLF
TRBD1	TRBV28	TRBJ1-5	ASRETGGYNQPQH
NA	TRBV28	TRBJ1-5	ASRKDSNQPQH
NA	TRBV6-9	TRBJ2-7	ASSYFVSGSGEQY
NA	TRBV2	TRBJ2-6	ASTLRRERSGANVLT
TRBD1	TRBV2	TRBJ1-2	ASSDPGTGGPGYT
NA	TRBV5-4	TRBJ2-3	ASSLDGTYNTDTQY
TRBD1	TRBV27	TRBJ2-7	ASSLGTGFYEQY
TRBD2	TRBV7-8	TRBJ2-6	ASSVLAGGSGANVLT
NA	TRBV28	TRBJ1-5	ASRPGVYNQPQH
TRBD2	TRBV5-1	TRBJ2-4	ASSPGTSGTKNIQY
NA	TRBV15	TRBJ2-5	ATSRDRGETQY
NA	TRBV30	TRBJ2-1	AWLEWREQF
NA	TRBV29-1	TRBJ1-5	SVVESGGFGNQPQH
TRBD1	TRBV11-2	TRBJ1-1	ASSPRDRGNTEAF